This T cell receptor beta chain was profiled in a study of blood T cell repertoires in COVID-19. Trimming stripped 1 base from V and 0 bases from J, with 12 bases between. The CDR3 is made up of 17 amino acids. The V gene's germline CDR1 is SGHVS and CDR2 FQNEAQ. The assay was immunoSEQ multiplex PCR, and TCRdb's table has in-frame clones only and misses some. The sample includes more than 150,000 clones, around 84% seen only once; the top ten take 2.7%. Material for sequencing was peripheral blood. The rearrangement joins TRBV7-8 to TRBJ2-2; possibly TRBD2 for D (6 bases). The clonotype originates from a middle-aged man with active or convalescent COVID-19. CDR3 sequence: CASSLVARGANTGELFF. In nucleotides, the CDR3 is TGTGCCAGCAGCTTAGTCGCGCGGGGCGCGAACACCGGGGAGCTGTTTTTT.